One and the same sample provided the 27 T cell receptor beta chains below, sequenced in a study of beta chain features in type 1 diabetes. Expressed TCRB transcripts were sequenced because the entire RNA isolate underwent reverse transcription. Using immunoSEQ multiplex PCR, the repertoire was profiled, and TCRdb retains in-frame clones only, with some absent. This sample has under 450,000 clones; about 14% occur once, and the top ten carry about 0.04%. Sequencing was performed on naive CD4+ T cells from blood. The receptors were gathered from a young man in good health.

V usage is TRBV5-1 and J usage is TRBJ2-6; 7 bases line up with TRBD1. After removal of 1 base from V and 0 bases from J, the junction contained 4 bases not matched to a gene. CDR1 and CDR2 (germline): SGHRS, YFSETQ. CDR3 length equals 17 residues. CDR3 DNA: TGCGCCAGCAGCTTGACGGACAGGCCCTCTGGGGCCAACGTCCTGACTTTC. This codes for CASSLTDRPSGANVLTF. Full variable domain (remainder filled in from reference TRBV5-1 and TRBJ2-6): KAGVTQTPRYLIKTRGQQVTLSCSPISGHRSVSWYQQTPGQGLQFLFEYFSETQRNKGNFPGRFSGRQFSNSRSEMNVSTLELGDSALYLCASSLTDRPSGANVLTFGAGSRLTVL.

J is TRBJ2-1 and V is TRBV6-6; 7 positions match TRBD2. CDR1 is MNHNY and CDR2 is SVGAGI in the germline V gene (reference sequence). Trimming took 6 bases from V and 8 from J; bases not matched to a gene: 10. This CDR3 region has 14 residues. The CDR3 protein is CASSRGVPRDEQFF. Here the CDR3 DNA reads TGTGCCAGCAGCCGGGGGGTTCCCAGGGATGAGCAGTTCTTC.

This sequence joins TRBV10-3 and TRBJ2-1, with 12 bases fitting TRBD2. V shed 4 bases and J 6 bases; nucleotides not matched to a gene: 1. The CDR3 spans 14 residues. CDR1 is ENHRY, CDR2 SYGVKD, per germline. The chain's CDR3 is CAISVTSGGNEQFF. CDR3 nucleotides: TGTGCCATCAGTGTGACTAGCGGGGGCAATGAGCAGTTCTTC.

This sequence joins TRBV25-1 and TRBJ2-2, with D perhaps being TRBD1 or TRBD2 (5 bases each). CDR1 MGHDK and CDR2 SYGVNS come from the germline V gene. CDR3 size: 13 residues. V was trimmed by 5 bases and J by 6 bases, leaving 10 bases between them. The CDR3 DNA follows: TGTGCCAGCAGTTTCGGGGCCGCCGGGGAGCTGTTTTTT. Protein: CASSFGAAGELFF. The whole variable domain, filled in from reference TRBV25-1 and TRBJ2-2, reads EADIYQTPRYLVIGTGKKITLECSQTMGHDKMYWYQQDPGMELHLIHYSYGVNSTEKGDLSSESTVSRIRTEHFPLTLESARPSHTSQYLCASSFGAAGELFFGEGSRLTVL.

The V gene is TRBV20-1, the J gene TRBJ2-1; possible D gene TRBD1, 6 bases. With 5 bases removed from V and 7 bases from J, the gap between germline ends came to 9 bases. The CDR3 spans 11 residues. Per the germline V gene, CDR1 is DFQATT and CDR2 is SNEGSKA (reference sequence). Written as DNA, the CDR3 is TGCAGTGCTGGACAGACTAATGAGCAGTTCTTC. Translation gives CSAGQTNEQFF.

This chain uses TRBV7-8 with TRBJ1-4; D is perhaps TRBD1 (5 bases). The CDR3 has 15 amino acids. Trimming took off 3 bases at V and 7 bases at J, with 15 bases between the two ends. CDR1 and CDR2 from the germline V gene are SGHVS and FQNEAQ. The CDR3 region is CASSFPRVTGEKLFF. The CDR3 coding sequence is TGTGCCAGCAGCTTTCCCAGGGTTACGGGTGAAAAACTGTTTTTT.

V gene TRBV9 combines with J gene TRBJ1-6; D is unclear. V lost 0 bases and J lost 7, with 14 bases in between. The CDR3 sequence is 16 residues long. Germline CDR1 reads SGDLS; CDR2 reads YYNGEE. The CDR3 protein is CASSVESISGNSPLHF. CDR3 bases: TGTGCCAGCAGCGTAGAGAGTATCTCAGGCAATTCACCCCTCCACTTT.

This clone was recorded a few times. The chain couples TRBV9 to TRBJ2-3; TRBD1 is a possible D gene (5 bases). The CDR3 has 16 residues. Germline loops: CDR1 SGDLS, CDR2 YYNGEE. V lost 0 bases and J lost 7, with 18 bases in between. The CDR3 DNA is TGTGCCAGCAGCGTAGTCGAGAACCCAGGGCCAAATACGCAGTATTTT. Its translation is CASSVVENPGPNTQYF.

This clone was picked up a small number of times. This sequence joins TRBV4-1 and TRBJ1-3; the D is unclear. Germline assignment: CDR1 MGHRA and CDR2 YSYEKL. The CDR3 has 18 amino acids. Trimming left V 0 bases short and J 1 base short, with 16 bases between. CDR3 protein: CASSQDRALFGSGNTIYF. For the CDR3, the DNA is TGCGCCAGCAGCCAAGACCGAGCTTTGTTTGGTTCTGGAAACACCATATATTTT.

V is TRBV30 and J is TRBJ2-1; TRBD2 agrees at 9 bases. The CDR3 is 15 residues long. With V trimmed by 7 bases and J by 7 bases, 14 bases remained unmatched. Germline lookup yields CDR1 GTSNPN and CDR2 SVGIG (reference sequence). The CDR3, as DNA: TGTGCCTATTTAACAACTAGCGGGCAATCGAATGAGCAGTTCTTC. It encodes CAYLTTSGQSNEQFF.

The chain links TRBV19 to TRBJ2-3; 11 bases align to TRBD1. Germline loops: CDR1 LNHDA, CDR2 SQIVND (reference sequence). This CDR3 has 13 amino acids. J gave up 10 bases and V 5 bases, and 5 bases lay outside the gene matches. The CDR3 nucleotides read TGTGCCAGTAGTGGACAGGGGGCAAGGTCGCAGTATTTT. Translated, it gives CASSGQGARSQYF.

This clone was seen a handful of times. The genes are TRBV7-9 and TRBJ2-7; D may be TRBD1 or TRBD2 (5 bases each). V dropped 5 bases and J dropped 4 bases, with 15 bases sitting between them. CDR1 SEHNR and CDR2 FQNEAQ come from the germline V gene (reference sequence). The CDR3 runs 14 residues. CDR3 protein: CASSPRDETYEQYV. The CDR3 bases are TGTGCCAGCAGCCCACGGGACGAAACGTACGAGCAGTACGTC.

J is TRBJ2-1 and V is TRBV28; the D gene could be TRBD1 or TRBD2 (5 bases each). V dropped 9 bases and J dropped 3 bases, with 6 bases sitting between them. Germline V gene lookup returns CDR1 MDHEN and CDR2 SYDVKM. The CDR3 is made up of 11 amino acids. The CDR3 DNA follows: TGTGCCAGTGGGGGCTACAATGAGCAGTTCTTC. This translates into CASGGYNEQFF. The entire variable domain, with the rest obtained from reference TRBV28 and TRBJ2-1, is as follows: DVKVTQSSRYLVKRTGEKVFLECVQDMDHENMFWYRQDPGLGLRLIYFSYDVKMKEKGDIPEGYSVSREKKERFSLILESASTNQTSMYLCASGGYNEQFFGPGTRLTVL.

The chain recombines TRBV19 with TRBJ2-7; tentatively, D is TRBD1 (8 bases). V was cut by 7 bases and J by 5 bases, with 21 bases left in between. The CDR3 has 15 residues. The germline V gene encodes CDR1 LNHDA and CDR2 SQIVND (reference sequence). The CDR3 spells CASTKRGGQVHEQYV. CDR3 DNA: TGTGCCAGTACCAAGAGGGGGGGACAGGTTCACGAGCAGTACGTC.

The CDR3 here is CASRKTDQVNTEAFF. The DNA of the CDR3 is TGTGCCAGCAGAAAAACAGACCAGGTGAACACTGAAGCTTTCTTT. The chain employs TRBV6-5 and TRBJ1-1, with D uncertain. V shed 6 bases and J shed 0 bases, with 14 bases lying between them. In germline, CDR1 is MNHEY, CDR2 SVGAGI. The CDR3 has 15 amino acids.

This clone turned up a few times. The chain joins TRBV7-2 to TRBJ1-3; D gene ambiguous. This CDR3 comprises 14 residues. Trimming took 2 bases from V and 1 from J, leaving 6 bases between them. Germline-derived CDR1 and CDR2 are SGHTA and FQGNSA. CDR3: CASSLRESGNTIYF. The CDR3 DNA follows: TGTGCCAGCAGCTTAAGGGAGTCTGGAAACACCATATATTTT.

This clone was seen a handful of times. V gene TRBV30 combines with J gene TRBJ1-1, with TRBD1 as a possible D gene (5 bases). This CDR3 comprises 13 residues. Trimming shortened V by 5 bases and J by 1 base, and 11 bases separated the two germline ends. Germline values: CDR1 GTSNPN, CDR2 SVGIG (reference sequence). The DNA for the CDR3 is TGTGCCTGGGGACACGCCAGGAACACTGAAGCTTTCTTT. This codes for CAWGHARNTEAFF. Full variable domain (rest looked up from reference TRBV30 and TRBJ1-1): SQTIHQWPATLVQPVGSPLSLECTVEGTSNPNLYWYRQAAGRGLQLLFYSVGIGQISSEVPQNLSASRPQDRQFILSSKKLLLSDSGFYLCAWGHARNTEAFFGQGTRLTVV.

This clone was detected a few times. V usage is TRBV4-3 and J usage is TRBJ2-7, with D possibly TRBD1 on 6 matching bases. V was trimmed by 6 bases and J by 0 bases, leaving 15 bases between them. The CDR3 totals 15 residues. Germline-derived CDR1 and CDR2 are LGHNA and YSLEER. The CDR3 here is CASSRPGQSSYEQYF. The CDR3 nucleotides read TGCGCCAGCAGTCGTCCCGGACAGTCCTCCTACGAGCAGTACTTC.

This clone has more than one count but fewer than ten. J is TRBJ2-1 and V is TRBV7-6; no clear D gene. The germline CDR1 and CDR2 sequences are SGHVS and FNYEAQ. The length of the CDR3 is 17 residues. The V and J ends lost 4 bases and 0 bases respectively, with 16 bases between them. The CDR3 sequence is CASSYRTRESSYNEQFF. CDR3 nucleotide sequence: TGTGCCAGCAGCTACAGAACAAGGGAAAGCTCCTACAATGAGCAGTTCTTC.

The chain links TRBV7-9 to TRBJ1-4; no clear D. Trimming removed 0 bases from V and 15 bases from J, with 14 bases in between. Germline V CDR1 and CDR2: SEHNR, FQNEAQ (reference sequence). CDR3 length: 13 residues. In DNA form, the CDR3 reads TGTGCCAGCAGCTTAGCGCATGACCGTGGGGTGTTTTTT. This gives the protein CASSLAHDRGVFF.

The chain joins TRBV7-2 to TRBJ2-5, with a tentative D call TRBD1 (6 bases). V lost 0 bases and J lost 5, with 10 bases in between. The CDR3 is 14 residues long. The V gene's germline CDR1 is SGHTA and CDR2 FQGNSA. CDR3 residues: CASSLAGALETQYF. CDR3 coding DNA: TGTGCCAGCAGCTTAGCGGGGGCCTTGGAGACCCAGTACTTC.

The chain is built from TRBV6-1 and TRBJ2-5; D unresolved. Trimming removed 3 bases from V and 5 bases from J, with 13 bases in between. This CDR3 contains 14 residues. Germline CDR1 and CDR2: MNHNS and SASEGT. The CDR3 spells CASSDYGIGETQYF. The CDR3 DNA reads TGTGCCAGCAGTGACTATGGCATCGGCGAGACCCAGTACTTC.

V and J are TRBV4-1 and TRBJ2-5, with 8 bases that match TRBD2. Germline-derived CDR1 and CDR2 are MGHRA and YSYEKL. CDR3 length: 16 residues. V lost 4 bases and J lost 4; bases outside the gene matches: 11. The CDR3 bases are TGCGCCAGCAGCCGATTAGCGGGAATTGTTGTAGAGACCCAGTACTTC. Translated, it gives CASSRLAGIVVETQYF.

J is TRBJ2-5 and V is TRBV7-2, with D uncertain. Per the germline V gene, CDR1 is SGHTA and CDR2 is FQGNSA. V was trimmed by 5 bases and J by 5 bases, leaving 9 bases between them. This CDR3 comprises 12 residues. This CDR3 is CASSQSRETQYF. The CDR3 nucleotides read TGTGCCAGCAGCCAGTCCCGGGAGACCCAGTACTTC.

The V and J genes are TRBV4-2 and TRBJ2-3, with 8 bases lining up with TRBD2. The V segment lost 2 bases and the J segment 4 bases; nucleotides outside the gene matches: 14. The CDR3 is 18 amino acids. From germline, CDR1 is LGHNA and CDR2 YNFKEQ. The CDR3 here is CASSQTKGTSTSSDTQYF. CDR3 DNA: TGTGCCAGCAGCCAAACTAAGGGGACTAGTACGTCATCAGATACGCAGTATTTT.

This clone was seen only once. The chain is built from TRBV5-4 and TRBJ2-7, with a possible D match to TRBD2 (5 bases). V was shortened by 4 bases and J by 7 bases, with 15 bases between the two germline ends. This CDR3 has 13 amino acids. Looked up from germline, CDR1 is SGHNT and CDR2 is YYREEE (reference sequence). CDR3 sequence: CASSPVEGGEQYF. In nucleotides, the CDR3 is TGTGCCAGCAGCCCGGTAGAGGGTGGGGAGCAGTACTTC.

This clone was recorded a few times. This chain uses TRBV9 with TRBJ1-1; possibly TRBD1 for D (5 bases). V lost 2 bases to trimming and J lost 4 bases, with 9 bases between them. This CDR3 region has 13 residues. The germline V gene has CDR1 SGDLS and CDR2 YYNGEE. Written as DNA, the CDR3 is TGTGCCAGCAGCGTGGCAGGGACCACTGAAGCTTTCTTT. It yields the protein CASSVAGTTEAFF.